These 27 T cell receptor beta chains came from one sample sequenced in a study of T cells in Graves' hyperthyroidism and ophthalmopathy. Amplification of TCR beta CDR3 regions was performed using RNA transcripts as template. The TCR CDR3 was amplified in a first-round RT-PCR using the HTBI primer set. TCRdb reprocessed the multiplex PCR reads via MiXCR and lists one record per CDR3 protein. The data hold some 510,000 distinct CDR3 sequences, with around 21% observed a single time. Sequencing input: blood. The receptors were sampled from a young man with Graves' hyperthyroidism.

The chain joins TRBV27 to TRBJ2-5; D possibly corresponds to TRBD1 (6 bases). The V and J ends lost 5 bases and 2 bases respectively, with 18 bases between them. There are 16 residues in the CDR3. Per the germline V gene, CDR1 is MNHEY and CDR2 is SMNVEV (reference sequence). The CDR3 reads CASSKLRGIGQETQYF. The CDR3 DNA reads TGTGCCAGCAGTAAACTGAGGGGGATTGGGCAAGAGACCCAGTACTTC.

The table lists this clonotype with many counts. V is TRBV27 and J is TRBJ1-1; TRBD1 might be the D (6 bases). Germline V gene lookup returns CDR1 MNHEY and CDR2 SMNVEV (reference sequence). The CDR3 length is 14 residues. V was shortened by 2 bases and J by 7 bases, with 14 bases between the two germline ends. The CDR3 loop reads CASSLAGTTDEAFF. The DNA for the CDR3 is TGTGCCAGCAGTTTAGCCGGGACAACGGATGAAGCTTTCTTT.

J is TRBJ2-5 and V is TRBV9, with D perhaps TRBD1 or TRBD2 (5 bases each). CDR3 length: 16 residues. The germline V and J ends were trimmed by 4 bases and 0 bases, with 16 bases remaining between them. Germline V gene data show CDR1 as SGDLS and CDR2 as YYNGEE. CDR3 protein: CASSPWGSEYQETQYF. CDR3 DNA sequence: TGTGCCAGCAGCCCGTGGGGGAGTGAGTACCAAGAGACCCAGTACTTC.

Only a few counts were recorded for this clonotype. J is TRBJ1-1 and V is TRBV11-1; no clear D gene. Germline-derived CDR1 and CDR2 are SGHAT and FQDESV (reference sequence). Trimming took off 0 bases at V and 5 bases at J, with 10 bases between the two ends. The CDR3 covers 14 residues. CDR3 DNA sequence: TGTGCCAGCAGCTTAGCCGAGTCAAGGACTGAAGCTTTCTTT. Translated: CASSLAESRTEAFF.

The rearrangement joins TRBV12-3 or TRBV12-4 to TRBJ2-3; TRBD2 aligns across 9 bases. With V trimmed by 1 base and J by 6 bases, 8 bases remained unmatched. This CDR3 has 16 residues. The CDR3 sequence: CASSLVAGDPRDTQYF. CDR3 bases: TGTGCCAGCAGTTTAGTAGCGGGGGATCCTCGGGATACGCAGTATTTT.

This clonotype has more than one count but fewer than ten. The J gene is TRBJ2-2, the V gene TRBV14; 12 nucleotides match TRBD1. The germline gives CDR1 SGHDN, CDR2 FVKESK. The CDR3 sequence is 18 residues long. With V trimmed by 3 bases and J by 4 bases, 9 bases remained unmatched. The CDR3 DNA reads as TGTGCCAGCAGCCAGTCAGCCGGGACAGGGGGCACCACCGGGGAGCTGTTTTTT. Encoded protein: CASSQSAGTGGTTGELFF.

V and J are TRBV2 and TRBJ2-7, with 11 bases that match TRBD1. V dropped 5 bases and J dropped 5; count of bases not matched to a gene: 11. Germline loops: CDR1 SNHLY, CDR2 FYNNEI. The CDR3 consists of 16 residues. CDR3 bases: TGTGCCAGCAGTCCTCGCGCCGGACAGGGGGCCCACGAGCAGTACTTC. It codes for CASSPRAGQGAHEQYF.

This clonotype was found many times. The rearrangement links TRBV28 to TRBJ1-2, with D possibly matching TRBD1 (6 bases). Germline lookup yields CDR1 MDHEN and CDR2 SYDVKM. V was pared by 9 bases and J by 6 bases, with 20 bases between. The CDR3 has 14 amino acids. CDR3 amino acids: CASEATGKGDGYTF. The CDR3 DNA is TGTGCCAGTGAGGCCACAGGGAAAGGGGATGGCTACACCTTC.

This clonotype was detected only a few times. The chain links TRBV30 to TRBJ1-2; no firm D call. V gave up 5 bases and J gave up 7 bases, with 14 bases separating them. CDR3 length: 12 residues. Germline V gene sequence: CDR1 GTSNPN, CDR2 SVGIG (reference sequence). The CDR3 sequence: CAWGHGPGGYTF. For the CDR3, the DNA is TGTGCCTGGGGGCACGGACCCGGTGGCTACACCTTC.

This chain joins TRBV2 and TRBJ2-7; TRBD1 or TRBD2 may be the D gene (5 bases each). Germline CDR1 and CDR2: SNHLY and FYNNEI. Trimming left V 8 bases short and J 2 bases short, with 19 bases between. The CDR3 is 15 amino acids. The CDR3 coding sequence is TGTGCCAGCGAAAGAGAAGGGACGGGGCCCTACGAGCAGTACTTC. Amino acid sequence: CASEREGTGPYEQYF.

This clonotype was seen many times. V and J are TRBV6-5 and TRBJ1-3, with 7 bases identical to TRBD1. Per the germline V gene, CDR1 is MNHEY and CDR2 is SVGAGI. CDR3 length: 15 residues. V lost 0 bases to trimming and J lost 5 bases; unmatched junction nucleotides: 4. CDR3 DNA: TGTGCCAGCAGTTACTCACAGGGACAGAGAAACACCATATATTTT. Translation: CASSYSQGQRNTIYF.

This clonotype was seen only a few times. The chain employs TRBV11-2 and TRBJ2-7; D possibly corresponds to TRBD1 (6 bases). The CDR3 is 16 amino acids. The germline V and J ends were trimmed by 0 bases and 2 bases, with 14 bases remaining between them. Germline V CDR1 and CDR2: SGHAT, FQNNGV. CDR3 DNA sequence: TGTGCCAGCAGCTTAGATCGACCCACAGGGACCTACGAGCAGTACTTC. This gives the protein CASSLDRPTGTYEQYF.

The chain recombines TRBV5-1 with TRBJ2-2; 9 bases match TRBD1. V dropped 2 bases and J dropped 4; count of bases not matched to a gene: 6. The CDR3 is 16 residues long. Germline-derived CDR1 and CDR2 are SGHRS and YFSETQ. CDR3 sequence (DNA): TGCGCCAGCAGCTTATTCGGGACAGGGAGCACCGGGGAGCTGTTTTTT. Amino acids: CASSLFGTGSTGELFF.

This clonotype showed up many times. A read error may account for a junction end that differs from germline. V usage is TRBV13 and J usage is TRBJ2-7, with 10 bases that match TRBD1. The length of the CDR3 is 18 residues. The germline CDR1 and CDR2 sequences are PRHDT and FYEKMQ (reference sequence). Written as DNA, the CDR3 is TGTGCCAGCAGCCCAGTAACGGGTCGGGACAGGGGTGTCTACAAGCAGTACTTC. Translating gives CASSPVTGRDRGVYKQYF.

There are many counts of this clonotype. An end of the junction does not agree with germline; a read error may underlie this. The J gene is TRBJ2-4, the V gene TRBV6-1; 7 bases are shared with TRBD1. The CDR3 loop spans 17 amino acids. Germline CDR1 MNHNS, CDR2 SASEGT. The CDR3 DNA is TGTGCCAGCAGTGAAGCGGGGCTGAGGGACAGAGGAAACATTAAGTACTTC. It encodes CASSEAGLRDRGNIKYF.

This clonotype has only a few counts. The chain couples TRBV9 to TRBJ2-1; D uncertain. Per the germline V gene, CDR1 is SGDLS and CDR2 is YYNGEE. Trimming pared 4 bases from V and 5 bases from J, leaving 10 bases between. This CDR3 has 13 amino acids. The CDR3 DNA sequence: TGTGCCAGCAGCCCCGCCGTTCACAATGAGCAGTTCTTC. Protein: CASSPAVHNEQFF.

The V gene is TRBV11-2, the J gene TRBJ2-7, with D possibly matching TRBD2 (7 bases). Germline assignment: CDR1 SGHAT and CDR2 FQNNGV. CDR3 size: 14 residues. Trimming removed 3 bases at V and 7 bases at J, with 16 bases between. The CDR3 region has the DNA TGTGCCAGCAGCTTCGGGGGGCATAGTGGGGAGCAGTACTTC. Its protein product is CASSFGGHSGEQYF.

The chain has TRBV2 and TRBJ2-5, with TRBD2 as a possible D gene (5 bases). Germline CDR1 reads SNHLY; CDR2 reads FYNNEI. V was clipped by 6 bases and J by 10 bases, with 15 bases between them. This CDR3 is 12 amino acids long. CDR3 residues: CASRQLEFDQYF. As DNA, the CDR3 is TGTGCCAGCAGACAACTAGAATTTGACCAGTACTTC. Looking up the rest from reference TRBV2 and TRBJ2-5 gives the full variable domain: EPEVTQTPSHQVTQMGQEVILRCVPISNHLYFYWYRQILGQKVEFLVSFYNNEISEKSEIFDDQFSVERPDGSNFTLKIRSTKLEDSAMYFCASRQLEFDQYFGPGTRLLVL.

This clonotype was seen many times. Relative to the germline gene, one junction end is altered; a read error may explain this. The chain carries TRBV10-2 and TRBJ2-2; D might be TRBD2 (5 bases). Germline V lookup: CDR1 WSHSY, CDR2 SAAADI. The length of the CDR3 is 14 residues. CDR3 region: CASSAPENTGEPFF. As DNA, the CDR3 is TGCGCCAGCAGTGCCCCCGAGAACACCGGGGAGCCGTTTTTT.

J is TRBJ2-7 and V is TRBV7-8; possibly TRBD1 or TRBD2 for D (5 bases each). The V end was cut by 4 bases, the J end by 2 bases, with 12 bases between. The CDR3 contains 14 residues. Per the germline V gene, CDR1 is SGHVS and CDR2 is FQNEAQ. CDR3 region: CASSSWDRTYEQYF. In nucleotides, the CDR3 is TGTGCCAGCAGCTCCTGGGACCGAACCTACGAGCAGTACTTC. The full variable domain, its missing parts supplied by reference TRBV7-8 and TRBJ2-7, is GAGVSQSPRYKVAKRGQDVALRCDPISGHVSLFWYQQALGQGPEFLTYFQNEAQLDKSGLPSDRFFAERPEGSVSTLKIQRTQQEDSAVYLCASSSWDRTYEQYFGPGTRLTVT.

This chain connects TRBV6-1 to TRBJ2-2, with D perhaps TRBD2 (5 bases). The CDR3 runs to 15 residues. Germline-derived CDR1 and CDR2 are MNHNS and SASEGT. V dropped 7 bases and J dropped 1 base, with 13 bases sitting between them. The CDR3 region has the DNA TGTGCCAGCATCATAACCGGGAAGAACACCGGGGAGCTGTTTTTT. It translates to CASIITGKNTGELFF.

This clonotype was found once. The chain uses TRBV4-1 and TRBJ2-2, with TRBD2 identical over 9 bases. Looked up from germline, CDR1 is MGHRA and CDR2 is YSYEKL. The CDR3 has 19 amino acids. V was pared by 4 bases and J by 1 base, with 13 bases of the junction left unmatched. The CDR3 is CASSRDLISGGRNTGELFF. The DNA for the CDR3 is TGCGCCAGCAGCCGAGATCTGATTAGCGGGGGCCGGAACACCGGGGAGCTGTTTTTT.

The CDR3 is CATSALWGGELFF. The DNA of the CDR3 is TGTGCCACCAGTGCCCTCTGGGGCGGGGAGCTGTTTTTT. The J gene is TRBJ2-2, the V gene TRBV24-1; D gene ambiguous. The CDR3 runs to 13 residues. Germline V gene lookup returns CDR1 KGHDR and CDR2 SFDVKD. V was cut by 5 bases and J by 7 bases, with 10 bases left in between.

The chain carries TRBV6-1 and TRBJ2-7; possibly TRBD1 or TRBD2 for D (6 bases each). V dropped 6 bases and J dropped 2 bases, with 14 bases sitting between them. The germline V gene encodes CDR1 MNHNS and CDR2 SASEGT. The length of the CDR3 is 14 residues. The CDR3: CASSHGGLPYEQYF. In nucleotides, the CDR3 is TGTGCCAGCAGCCACGGGGGCCTTCCCTACGAGCAGTACTTC.

This clonotype was seen many times. V gene TRBV28 combines with J gene TRBJ1-2; D may be TRBD1 (6 bases). Germline-derived CDR1 and CDR2 are MDHEN and SYDVKM. The V gene lost 6 bases and the J gene lost 8 bases, with 22 bases spanning the gap. The CDR3 is 15 residues long. Here the CDR3 reads CASRPPGVNSGGYTF. CDR3 in DNA: TGTGCCAGCAGGCCCCCAGGGGTGAACTCTGGCGGCTACACCTTC.

This clonotype was detected ten times or more. V and J are TRBV29-1 and TRBJ2-2; D remains unclear. Germline V gene sequence: CDR1 SQVTM, CDR2 ANQGSEA. The CDR3 is made up of 12 amino acids. V was cut by 5 bases and J by 5 bases, with 9 bases left in between. The CDR3 spells CSVLDWTGELFF. CDR3 coding DNA: TGCAGCGTTTTAGACTGGACCGGGGAGCTGTTTTTT.

This clonotype was seen many times. The CDR3 loop reads CASSQTPGRDYGYTF. The CDR3 nucleotides read TGCGCCAGCAGCCAAACACCGGGACGTGACTATGGCTACACCTTC. The J gene is TRBJ1-2, the V gene TRBV4-1; possibly TRBD1 for D (5 bases). The CDR3 consists of 15 residues. CDR1 is MGHRA, CDR2 YSYEKL, per germline. V dropped 2 bases and J dropped 3 bases, with 13 bases sitting between them.